This T cell receptor (beta chain) is from a study of T cell responses to AZD1222 COVID-19 vaccine. Regarding the study as a whole: Researchers took repertoire samples only after the peak T cell response had come.

Trimming removed 5 bases from V and 3 bases from J, with 5 bases in between. CDR1 and CDR2 (germline): SGHTA, FQGNSA. The CDR3 spans 13 residues. Using immunoSEQ multiplex PCR, the repertoire was profiled, and TCRdb retains in-frame clones only, with some absent. The profile shows about 130,000 clones, approximately 84% of them singletons. Concerning this clone: What it recognizes is unknown.

This clonotype was obtained from an adult in good health. Sequenced here: peripheral blood, sampled on day 0 of AZD1222 vaccination. V usage is TRBV7-2 and J usage is TRBJ1-6, with unresolved D. The CDR3 DNA sequence: TGTGCCAGCAGCCCCGACTATAATTCACCCCTCCACTTT. Amino acids: CASSPDYNSPLHF.